Listed here are 14 T cell receptor beta chains from one sample, sequenced in a study of blood T cell repertoires in COVID-19. Clones were read by immunoSEQ multiplex PCR, and TCRdb kept only the in-frame ones, dropping some. This sample has over 150,000 clones, with 80% to 90% found just once. Specimen: peripheral blood. The receptors originated from a woman in her seventies who had recovered from COVID-19.

The rearrangement uses TRBV7-2 and TRBJ2-5, with D possibly being TRBD2 (6 bases). V was trimmed by 0 bases and J by 0 bases, leaving 11 bases between them. The germline V gene encodes CDR1 SGHTA and CDR2 FQGNSA. This CDR3 comprises 16 residues. CDR3 region: CASSLAGAGNQETQYF. The CDR3 bases are TGTGCCAGCAGCTTAGCGGGTGCGGGAAACCAAGAGACCCAGTACTTC.

The chain employs TRBV12-3 or TRBV12-4 and TRBJ1-1; no clear D gene. The V gene lost 3 bases and the J gene lost 6 bases, with 8 bases spanning the gap. The CDR3 is 12 residues long. In DNA, the CDR3 is TGTGCCAGCAGTTTCAGGAGGTCTGAAGCTTTCTTT. Translating gives CASSFRRSEAFF.

The gene calls are TRBV5-1 and TRBJ1-2; 7 positions match TRBD1. V lost 0 bases, J lost 4 bases, and 0 bases stayed unmatched. There are 13 residues in the CDR3. Germline lookup yields CDR1 SGHRS and CDR2 YFSETQ. This chain's CDR3 is CASSLAGGYGYTF. CDR3 DNA: TGCGCCAGCAGCTTGGCAGGGGGCTATGGCTACACCTTC.

The chain recombines TRBV2 with TRBJ1-1; tentative D call: TRBD1 (5 bases). V was clipped by 4 bases and J by 7 bases, with 13 bases between them. The CDR3 is made up of 13 amino acids. Germline V gene sequence: CDR1 SNHLY, CDR2 FYNNEI. CDR3 DNA: TGTGCCAGCAGTGGTGGGCAGGGAATTGAAGCTTTCTTT. Translation gives CASSGGQGIEAFF. The whole variable domain, filled in from reference TRBV2 and TRBJ1-1, reads EPEVTQTPSHQVTQMGQEVILRCVPISNHLYFYWYRQILGQKVEFLVSFYNNEISEKSEIFDDQFSVERPDGSNFTLKIRSTKLEDSAMYFCASSGGQGIEAFFGQGTRLTVV.

This rearrangement joins TRBV27 to TRBJ1-5; D call uncertain. CDR1 is MNHEY, CDR2 SMNVEV, per germline (reference sequence). V dropped 1 base and J dropped 4 bases, with 5 bases sitting between them. The CDR3 sequence is 13 residues long. The CDR3 sequence: CASSLWQNQPQHF. The CDR3 DNA reads as TGTGCCAGCAGTTTATGGCAGAATCAGCCCCAGCATTTT.

In DNA, the CDR3 is TGTGCCAGCACCTGGCGCGATAGCGGGAACGAGCAGTACTTC. It specifies CASTWRDSGNEQYF. The chain uses TRBV21-1 and TRBJ2-7; the table assigns TRBD2, which was not confirmed against the DNA. TRBV21-1 has pseudogene status. There are 14 residues in the CDR3.

This clone turned up a few times. V gene TRBV11-2 combines with J gene TRBJ2-7; 7 nucleotides align to TRBD2. This CDR3 region has 16 residues. V was pared by 1 base and J by 2 bases, with 8 bases of the junction left unmatched. Looked up from germline, CDR1 is SGHAT and CDR2 is FQNNGV. The CDR3 protein is CASSLGGAGTTYEQYF. CDR3 sequence (DNA): TGTGCCAGCAGCTTAGGGGGAGCGGGGACCACCTACGAGCAGTACTTC.

The chain uses TRBV5-6 and TRBJ2-2, with TRBD2 matching 12 bases. The CDR3 has 15 residues. V lost 4 bases and J lost 8; bases outside the gene matches: 6. Germline lookup yields CDR1 SGHDT and CDR2 YYEEEE. The chain's CDR3 is CASSRTSGVTGELFF. The CDR3, as DNA: TGTGCCAGCAGCAGGACTAGCGGGGTAACAGGGGAGCTGTTTTTT.

The chain combines TRBV6-6 with TRBJ1-2; D perhaps matches TRBD1 (6 bases). Germline-derived CDR1 and CDR2 are MNHNY and SVGAGI (reference sequence). This CDR3 is built from 13 residues. V dropped 7 bases and J dropped 3 bases, with 12 bases sitting between them. This chain's CDR3 is CASTQQGHYGYTF. The CDR3 bases are TGTGCCAGCACCCAACAGGGCCACTATGGCTACACCTTC.

V and J are TRBV25-1 and TRBJ1-4; D is ambiguous. V gave up 6 bases and J gave up 11 bases, with 16 bases separating them. Germline values: CDR1 MGHDK, CDR2 SYGVNS. CDR3 length: 13 amino acids. CDR3 nucleotides: TGTGCCAGCAGGGGTTCCCGGGCGGGGAAACTGTTTTTT. Encoded protein: CASRGSRAGKLFF.

This clone appeared a single time. The chain combines TRBV27 with TRBJ1-5; maybe TRBD1 (5 bases). Germline V CDR1 and CDR2: MNHEY, SMNVEV (reference sequence). Between the trimmed V and J ends, which lost 4 bases and 2 bases, there was a span of 6 bases. This CDR3 is 13 amino acids long. The CDR3 sequence: CASSWGGNQPQHF. CDR3 sequence (DNA): TGTGCCAGCAGTTGGGGGGGCAATCAGCCCCAGCATTTT.

The genes are TRBV5-4 and TRBJ2-5; 8 bases line up with TRBD1. Unmatched junction bases numbered 5, after V lost 4 bases and J lost 3 bases. The CDR3 covers 14 residues. CDR1 and CDR2 (germline): SGHNT, YYREEE (reference sequence). Here the CDR3 reads CASSPAGQEETQYF. In nucleotides, the CDR3 is TGTGCCAGCAGCCCGGCGGGACAGGAAGAGACCCAGTACTTC.

The rearrangement uses TRBV15 and TRBJ1-5, with 7 bases matching TRBD1. CDR1 is LNHNV and CDR2 is YYDKDF in the germline V gene (reference sequence). V was clipped by 3 bases and J by 9 bases; unmatched bases: 11. CDR3 length: 15 amino acids. CDR3 nucleotide sequence: TGTGCCACCAGCAGTTCTGGACAGGTCCGGGGGCCCCAGCATTTT. It translates to CATSSSGQVRGPQHF.

As concerns this clone: The same CDR3 is also encoded by other DNA sequences in this sample. The chain combines TRBV6-5 with TRBJ1-1; D gene uncertain. Germline CDR1 is MNHEY and CDR2 is SVGAGI. Trimming took off 3 bases at V and 4 bases at J, with 9 bases between the two ends. This CDR3 spans 13 amino acids. The CDR3 sequence: CASSYGGSTEAFF. The CDR3 nucleotides read TGTGCCAGCAGTTATGGCGGGAGCACTGAAGCTTTCTTT.